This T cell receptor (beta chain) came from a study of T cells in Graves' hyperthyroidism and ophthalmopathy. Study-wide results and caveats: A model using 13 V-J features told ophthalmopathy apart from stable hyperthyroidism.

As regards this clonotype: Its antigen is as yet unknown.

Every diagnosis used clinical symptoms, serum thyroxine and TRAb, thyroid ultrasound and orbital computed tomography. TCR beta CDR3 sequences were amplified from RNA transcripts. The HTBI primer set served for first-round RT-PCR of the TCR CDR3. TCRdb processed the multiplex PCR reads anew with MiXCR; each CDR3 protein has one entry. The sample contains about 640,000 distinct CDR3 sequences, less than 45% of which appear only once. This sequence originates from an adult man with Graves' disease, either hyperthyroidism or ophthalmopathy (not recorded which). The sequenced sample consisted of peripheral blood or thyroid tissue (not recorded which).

This chain's CDR3 is CASSTSWTGDGYTF. For the CDR3, the DNA is TGCGCCAGCAGCACCTCTTGGACAGGGGATGGCTACACCTTC. The chain employs TRBV5-1 and TRBJ1-2, with 9 bases fitting TRBD1. The trim removed 4 bases at V and 6 bases at J, leaving 7 bases unmatched. Germline CDR1 and CDR2: SGHRS and YFSETQ. The CDR3 contains 14 residues.